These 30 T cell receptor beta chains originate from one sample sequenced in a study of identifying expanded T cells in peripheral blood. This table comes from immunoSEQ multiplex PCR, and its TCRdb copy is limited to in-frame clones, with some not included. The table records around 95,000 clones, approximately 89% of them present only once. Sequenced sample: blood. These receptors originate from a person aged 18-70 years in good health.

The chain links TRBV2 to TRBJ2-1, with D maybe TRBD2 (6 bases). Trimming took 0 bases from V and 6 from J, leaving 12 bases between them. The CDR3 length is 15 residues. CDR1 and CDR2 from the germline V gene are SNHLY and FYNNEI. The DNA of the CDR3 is TGTGCCAGCAGTGAAGCGCTTGGAGGGCGCAATGAGCAGTTCTTC. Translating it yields CASSEALGGRNEQFF.

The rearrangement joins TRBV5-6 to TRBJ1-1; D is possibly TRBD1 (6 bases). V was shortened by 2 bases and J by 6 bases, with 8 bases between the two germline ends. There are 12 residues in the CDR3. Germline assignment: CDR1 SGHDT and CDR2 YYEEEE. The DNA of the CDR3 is TGTGCCAGCAGCTTTTGGACAGCTGAAGCTTTCTTT. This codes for CASSFWTAEAFF.

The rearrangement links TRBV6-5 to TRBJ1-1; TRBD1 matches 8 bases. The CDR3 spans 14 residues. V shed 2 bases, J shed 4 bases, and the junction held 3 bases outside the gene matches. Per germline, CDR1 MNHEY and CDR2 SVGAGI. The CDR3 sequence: CASSYPGGGTEAFF. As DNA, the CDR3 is TGTGCCAGCAGTTACCCAGGGGGCGGCACTGAAGCTTTCTTT.

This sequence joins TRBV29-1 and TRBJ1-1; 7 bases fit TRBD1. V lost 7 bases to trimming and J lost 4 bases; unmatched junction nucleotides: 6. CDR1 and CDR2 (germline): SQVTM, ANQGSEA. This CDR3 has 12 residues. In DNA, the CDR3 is TGCAGCGCCGCGGACAGGTTCACTGAAGCTTTCTTT. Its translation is CSAADRFTEAFF.

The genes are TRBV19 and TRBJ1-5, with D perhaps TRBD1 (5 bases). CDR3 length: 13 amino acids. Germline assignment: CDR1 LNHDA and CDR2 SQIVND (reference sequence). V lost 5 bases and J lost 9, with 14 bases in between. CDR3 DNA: TGTGCCAGTAGTTCCGGGACCCTAACGCCCCAGCATTTT. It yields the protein CASSSGTLTPQHF.

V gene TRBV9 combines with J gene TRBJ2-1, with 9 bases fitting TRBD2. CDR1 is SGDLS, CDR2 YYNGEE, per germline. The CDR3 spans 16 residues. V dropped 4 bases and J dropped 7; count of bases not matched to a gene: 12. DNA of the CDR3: TGTGCCAGCAGCCCCCGGCTCCTAGCGGGAACGAATGAGCAGTTCTTC. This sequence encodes CASSPRLLAGTNEQFF.

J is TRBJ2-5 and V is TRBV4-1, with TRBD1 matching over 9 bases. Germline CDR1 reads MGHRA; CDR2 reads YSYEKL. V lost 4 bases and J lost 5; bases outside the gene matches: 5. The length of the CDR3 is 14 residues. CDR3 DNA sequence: TGCGCCAGCAGCCTACAGGGGGCCAGTGAGACCCAGTACTTC. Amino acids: CASSLQGASETQYF.

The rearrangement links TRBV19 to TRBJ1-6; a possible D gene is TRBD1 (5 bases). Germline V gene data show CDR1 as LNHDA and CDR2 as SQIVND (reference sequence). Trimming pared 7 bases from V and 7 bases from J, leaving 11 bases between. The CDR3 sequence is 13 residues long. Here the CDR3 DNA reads TGTGCCAGTAAGGGGCAGGGAAATTCACCCCTCCACTTT. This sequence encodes CASKGQGNSPLHF.

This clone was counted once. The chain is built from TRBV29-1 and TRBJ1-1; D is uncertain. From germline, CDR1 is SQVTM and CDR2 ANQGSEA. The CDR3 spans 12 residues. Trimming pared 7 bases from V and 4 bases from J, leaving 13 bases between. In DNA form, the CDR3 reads TGCAGCGCCCTCAGTCGGAGCACTGAAGCTTTCTTT. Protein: CSALSRSTEAFF.

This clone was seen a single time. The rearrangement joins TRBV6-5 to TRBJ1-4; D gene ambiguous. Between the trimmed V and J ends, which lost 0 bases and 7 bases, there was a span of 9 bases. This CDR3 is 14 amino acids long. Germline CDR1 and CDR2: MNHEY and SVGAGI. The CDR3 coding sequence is TGTGCCAGCAGTTACTCTGAGTTCAGTGAAAAACTGTTTTTT. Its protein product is CASSYSEFSEKLFF.

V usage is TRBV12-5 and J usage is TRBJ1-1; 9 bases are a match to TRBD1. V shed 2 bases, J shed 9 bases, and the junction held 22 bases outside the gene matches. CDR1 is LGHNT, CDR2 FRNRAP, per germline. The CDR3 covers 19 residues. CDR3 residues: CASGLSRAGVSDRGLKAFF. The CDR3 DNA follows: TGTGCTAGTGGTTTGAGCCGGGCAGGGGTATCGGACAGGGGTTTGAAAGCTTTCTTT. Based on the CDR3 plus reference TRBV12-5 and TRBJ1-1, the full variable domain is DARVTQTPRHKVTEMGQEVTMRCQPILGHNTVFWYRQTMMQGLELLAYFRNRAPLDDSGMPKDRFSAEMPDATLATLKIQPSEPRDSAVYFCASGLSRAGVSDRGLKAFFGQGTRLTVV.

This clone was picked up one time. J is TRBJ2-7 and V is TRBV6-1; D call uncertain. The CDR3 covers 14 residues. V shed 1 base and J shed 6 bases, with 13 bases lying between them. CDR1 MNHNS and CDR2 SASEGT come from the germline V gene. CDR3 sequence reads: CASSEEDSFIEQYF. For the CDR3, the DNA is TGTGCCAGCAGTGAAGAGGATTCTTTCATCGAGCAGTACTTC.

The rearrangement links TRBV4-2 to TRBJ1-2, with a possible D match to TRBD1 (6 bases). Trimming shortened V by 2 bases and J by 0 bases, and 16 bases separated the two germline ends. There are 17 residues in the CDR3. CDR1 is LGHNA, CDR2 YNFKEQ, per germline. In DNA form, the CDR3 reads TGTGCCAGCAGCCAATGGCCCCCGGACAGTTCTAACTATGGCTACACCTTC. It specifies CASSQWPPDSSNYGYTF.

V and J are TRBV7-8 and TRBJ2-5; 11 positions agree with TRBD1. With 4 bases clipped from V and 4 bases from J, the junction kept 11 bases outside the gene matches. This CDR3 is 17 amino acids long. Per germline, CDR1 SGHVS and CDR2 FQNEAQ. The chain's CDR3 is CASSSRAGTGGGETQYF. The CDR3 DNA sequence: TGTGCCAGCAGCTCTAGAGCCGGGACAGGGGGGGGAGAGACCCAGTACTTC.

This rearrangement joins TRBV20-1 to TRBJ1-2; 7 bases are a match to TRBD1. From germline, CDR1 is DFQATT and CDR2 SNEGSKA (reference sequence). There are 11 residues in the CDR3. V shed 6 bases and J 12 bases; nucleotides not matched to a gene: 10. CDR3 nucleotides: TGCAGTGCCCCAGGGGGGTCGAAGCACACCTTC. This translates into CSAPGGSKHTF.

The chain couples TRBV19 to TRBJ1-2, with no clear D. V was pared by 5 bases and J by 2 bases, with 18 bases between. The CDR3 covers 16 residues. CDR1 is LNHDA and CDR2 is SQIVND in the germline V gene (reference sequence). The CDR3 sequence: CASSARRVSPNYGYTF. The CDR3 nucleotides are TGTGCCAGTAGTGCCCGGAGGGTCTCTCCCAACTATGGCTACACCTTC. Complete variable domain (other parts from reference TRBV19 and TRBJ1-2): DGGITQSPKYLFRKEGQNVTLSCEQNLNHDAMYWYRQDPGQGLRLIYYSQIVNDFQKGDIAEGYSVSREKKESFPLTVTSAQKNPTAFYLCASSARRVSPNYGYTFGSGTRLTVV.

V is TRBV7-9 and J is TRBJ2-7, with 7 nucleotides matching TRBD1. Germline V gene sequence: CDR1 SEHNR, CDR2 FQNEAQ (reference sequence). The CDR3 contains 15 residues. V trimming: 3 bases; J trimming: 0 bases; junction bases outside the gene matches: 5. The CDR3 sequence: CASSFRDRGSYEQYF. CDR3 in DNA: TGTGCCAGCAGCTTTCGGGACAGAGGCTCCTACGAGCAGTACTTC. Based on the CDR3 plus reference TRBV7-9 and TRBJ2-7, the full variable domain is DTGVSQNPRHKITKRGQNVTFRCDPISEHNRLYWYRQTLGQGPEFLTYFQNEAQLEKSRLLSDRFSAERPKGSFSTLEIQRTEQGDSAMYLCASSFRDRGSYEQYFGPGTRLTVT.

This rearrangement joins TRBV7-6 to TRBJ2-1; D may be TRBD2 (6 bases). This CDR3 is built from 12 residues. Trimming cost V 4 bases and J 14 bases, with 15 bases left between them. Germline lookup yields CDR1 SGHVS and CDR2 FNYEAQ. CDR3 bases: TGTGCCAGCAGCTCCCAGGAGGGTCCGGAGTTCTTC. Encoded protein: CASSSQEGPEFF. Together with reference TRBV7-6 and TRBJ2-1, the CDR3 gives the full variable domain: GAGVSQSPRYKVTKRGQDVALRCDPISGHVSLYWYRQALGQGPEFLTYFNYEAQQDKSGLPNDRFSAERPEGSISTLTIQRTEQRDSAMYRCASSSQEGPEFFGPGTRLTVL.

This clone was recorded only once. In DNA form, the CDR3 reads TGTGCCAGCAGTTTGGGACGGTCGAACACTGAAGCTTTCTTT. Its translation: CASSLGRSNTEAFF. V is TRBV6-6 and J is TRBJ1-1; D perhaps matches TRBD1 (5 bases). The CDR3 runs to 14 residues. Germline V lookup: CDR1 MNHNY, CDR2 SVGAGI (reference sequence). The V and J ends lost 4 bases and 1 base respectively, with 10 bases between them.

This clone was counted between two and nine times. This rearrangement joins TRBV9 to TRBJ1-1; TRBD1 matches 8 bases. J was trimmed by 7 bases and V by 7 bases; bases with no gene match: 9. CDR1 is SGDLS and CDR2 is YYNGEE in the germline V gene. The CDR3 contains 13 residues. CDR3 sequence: CASGPATGVEAFF. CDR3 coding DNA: TGTGCCAGCGGTCCGGCGACAGGGGTTGAAGCTTTCTTT.

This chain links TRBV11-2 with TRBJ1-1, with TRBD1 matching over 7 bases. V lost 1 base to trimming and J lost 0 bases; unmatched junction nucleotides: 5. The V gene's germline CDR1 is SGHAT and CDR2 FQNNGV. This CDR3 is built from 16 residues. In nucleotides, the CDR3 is TGTGCCAGCAGCTTAGGGACAGGAAGAATGAACACTGAAGCTTTCTTT. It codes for CASSLGTGRMNTEAFF.

The CDR3 spells CASSVQTSGTEAFF. The DNA for the CDR3 is TGTGCCAGCAGCGTCCAGACCTCTGGCACTGAAGCTTTCTTT. This chain uses TRBV9 with TRBJ1-1; D uncertain. The CDR3 spans 14 residues. Germline V gene lookup returns CDR1 SGDLS and CDR2 YYNGEE. Trimming took 2 bases from V and 4 from J, leaving 12 bases between them. Full variable domain (missing parts from reference TRBV9 and TRBJ1-1): DSGVTQTPKHLITATGQRVTLRCSPRSGDLSVYWYQQSLDQGLQFLIQYYNGEERAKGNILERFSAQQFPDLHSELNLSSLELGDSALYFCASSVQTSGTEAFFGQGTRLTVV.

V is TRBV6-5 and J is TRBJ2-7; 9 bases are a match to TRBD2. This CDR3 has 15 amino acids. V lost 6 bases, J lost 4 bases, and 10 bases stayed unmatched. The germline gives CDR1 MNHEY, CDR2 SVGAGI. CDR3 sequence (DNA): TGTGCCAGCAGACAGGGAGTTAGCGGGAGTTACGAGCAGTACTTC. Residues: CASRQGVSGSYEQYF.

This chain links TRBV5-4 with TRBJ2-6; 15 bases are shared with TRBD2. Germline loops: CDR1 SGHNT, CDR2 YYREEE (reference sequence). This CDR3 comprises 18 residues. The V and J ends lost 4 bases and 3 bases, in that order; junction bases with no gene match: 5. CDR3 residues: CASSPGLAGGLGANVLTF. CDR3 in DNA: TGTGCCAGCAGCCCGGGACTAGCGGGAGGACTTGGGGCCAACGTCCTGACTTTC.

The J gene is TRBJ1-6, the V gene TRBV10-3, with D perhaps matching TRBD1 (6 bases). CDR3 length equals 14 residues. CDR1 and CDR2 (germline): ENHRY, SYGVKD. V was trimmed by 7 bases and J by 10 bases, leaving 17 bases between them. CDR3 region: CAINREQSWSPLHF. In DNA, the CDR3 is TGTGCCATCAACAGGGAACAGTCGTGGTCACCCCTCCACTTT.

CDR3 sequence reads: CASSVSVAGLYEQYF. CDR3 sequence (DNA): TGTGCCAGCAGCGTATCGGTAGCGGGGCTCTACGAGCAGTACTTC. This chain links TRBV9 with TRBJ2-7, with 8 bases fitting TRBD2. The CDR3 runs to 15 residues. The junction had 6 bases not matched to a gene; V was cut back by 1 base and J by 3 bases. CDR1 is SGDLS, CDR2 YYNGEE, per germline.

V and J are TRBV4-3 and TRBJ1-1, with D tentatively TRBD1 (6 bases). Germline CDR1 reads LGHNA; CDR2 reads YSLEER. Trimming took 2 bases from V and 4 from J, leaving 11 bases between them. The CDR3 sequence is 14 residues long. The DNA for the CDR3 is TGCGCCAGCAGCCAAATACTACAGGGCACTGAAGCTTTCTTT. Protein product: CASSQILQGTEAFF.

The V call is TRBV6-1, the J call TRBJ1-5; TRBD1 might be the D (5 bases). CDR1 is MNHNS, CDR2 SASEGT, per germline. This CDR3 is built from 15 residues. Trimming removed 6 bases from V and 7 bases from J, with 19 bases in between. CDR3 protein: CASSKEGLLGQPQHF. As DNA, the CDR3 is TGTGCCAGCAGCAAAGAGGGGTTACTGGGCCAGCCCCAGCATTTT.

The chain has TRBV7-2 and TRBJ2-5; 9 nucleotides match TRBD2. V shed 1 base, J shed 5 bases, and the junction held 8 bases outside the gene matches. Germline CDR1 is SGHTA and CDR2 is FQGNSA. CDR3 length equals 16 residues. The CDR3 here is CASSLVAGGPWETQYF. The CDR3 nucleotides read TGTGCCAGCAGCTTAGTTGCGGGGGGGCCATGGGAGACCCAGTACTTC. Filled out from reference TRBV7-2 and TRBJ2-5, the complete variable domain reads GAGVSQSPSNKVTEKGKDVELRCDPISGHTALYWYRQSLGQGLEFLIYFQGNSAPDKSGLPSDRFSAERTGGSVSTLTIQRTQQEDSAVYLCASSLVAGGPWETQYFGPGTRLLVL.

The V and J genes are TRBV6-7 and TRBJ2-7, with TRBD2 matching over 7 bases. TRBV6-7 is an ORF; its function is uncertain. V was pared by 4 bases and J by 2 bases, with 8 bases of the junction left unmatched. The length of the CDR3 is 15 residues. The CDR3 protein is CASSWGGVPTYEQYF. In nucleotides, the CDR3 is TGTGCCAGCAGTTGGGGGGGTGTGCCTACCTACGAGCAGTACTTC.